Shown below are 3 T cell receptor beta chains from a single sample sequenced in a study of type 1 regulatory T cells. TCRdb recomputed calls from the reads with MiXCR, one row per CDR3 protein. The sample yields roughly 68,000 distinct CDR3 sequences, 50% to 70% seen once. Their antigens remain unidentified. The sequenced sample consisted of cultured T cells, either the whole culture or a sorted T cell fraction (not recorded which). The subset: Tr1-enriched cell product generated in vitro against host alloantigens. All receptors come from a human donor in good health.

This clonotype was counted ten times or more. The rearrangement links TRBV4-2 to TRBJ2-1; 8 bases line up with TRBD2. This CDR3 is 16 amino acids long. J gave up 6 bases and V 1 base, and 8 bases lay outside the gene matches. Looked up from germline, CDR1 is LGHNA and CDR2 is YNFKEQ. CDR3 nucleotides: TGTGCCAGCAGCCAAGTCCGCGGGAGCGGGGGCAATGAGCAGTTCTTC. This sequence encodes CASSQVRGSGGNEQFF.

V and J are TRBV29-1 and TRBJ2-2; a weak D match, TRBD2 (5 bases). The V gene's germline CDR1 is SQVTM and CDR2 ANQGSEA. Trimming left V 8 bases short and J 7 bases short, with 14 bases between. The length of the CDR3 is 12 residues. CDR3 in DNA: TGCAGCCCCCCCGGGAATAGCGGGGAGCTGTTTTTT. Its translation: CSPPGNSGELFF.

V gene TRBV12-5 combines with J gene TRBJ1-1, with D unclear. CDR1 LGHNT and CDR2 FRNRAP come from the germline V gene. V was clipped by 6 bases and J by 0 bases, with 8 bases between them. The CDR3 totals 13 residues. The CDR3 DNA reads as TGTGCTAGTGGCTCCCAGGTGAACACTGAAGCTTTCTTT. Its translation: CASGSQVNTEAFF.